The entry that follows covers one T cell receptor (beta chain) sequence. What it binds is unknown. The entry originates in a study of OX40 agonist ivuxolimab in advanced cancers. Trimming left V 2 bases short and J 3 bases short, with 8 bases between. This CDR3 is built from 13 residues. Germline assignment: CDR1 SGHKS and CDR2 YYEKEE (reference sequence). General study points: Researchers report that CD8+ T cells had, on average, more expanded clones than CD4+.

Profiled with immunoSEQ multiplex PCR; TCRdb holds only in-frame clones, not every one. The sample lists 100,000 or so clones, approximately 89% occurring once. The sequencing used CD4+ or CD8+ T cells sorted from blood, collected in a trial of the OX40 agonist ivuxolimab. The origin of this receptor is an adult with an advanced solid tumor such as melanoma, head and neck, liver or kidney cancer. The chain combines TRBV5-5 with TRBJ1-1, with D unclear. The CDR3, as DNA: TGTGCCAGCAGCTTTTTTGGGGACACTGAAGCTTTCTTT. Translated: CASSFFGDTEAFF.